The 13 T cell receptor beta chains presented below share a single source sample, sequenced in a study of cytomegalovirus exposure and HLA in healthy donors. PCR was performed using 60 Vbeta and 13 Jbeta primers. Produced via immunoSEQ multiplex PCR; TCRdb's table is partial and in-frame only. The table has about 170,000 clones, around 86% seen once. Sequences were obtained from PBMCs. The receptors here all came from a male donor in good health and CMV-seronegative.

This chain links TRBV5-1 with TRBJ2-6; TRBD2 agrees at 11 bases. The CDR3 sequence is 17 residues long. The germline gives CDR1 SGHRS, CDR2 YFSETQ. The J segment lost 0 bases and the V segment lost 4 bases, leaving 3 bases of the junction unmatched. In DNA, the CDR3 is TGCGCCAGCAGCGGGGGACTAGCGGTCTCTGGGGCCAACGTCCTGACTTTC. This translates into CASSGGLAVSGANVLTF. The full variable domain, with the rest looked up from reference TRBV5-1 and TRBJ2-6, is KAGVTQTPRYLIKTRGQQVTLSCSPISGHRSVSWYQQTPGQGLQFLFEYFSETQRNKGNFPGRFSGRQFSNSRSEMNVSTLELGDSALYLCASSGGLAVSGANVLTFGAGSRLTVL.

The V and J genes are TRBV18 and TRBJ2-3, with 7 positions matching TRBD1. This CDR3 region has 13 residues. Germline V lookup: CDR1 KGHSH, CDR2 LQKENI. J gave up 5 bases and V 4 bases, and 3 bases lay outside the gene matches. DNA of the CDR3: TGTGCCAGCTCACGAGGGACAGAAGATACGCAGTATTTT. Translating it yields CASSRGTEDTQYF.

V gene TRBV11-2 combines with J gene TRBJ1-2; no clear D. Germline CDR1 is SGHAT and CDR2 is FQNNGV. The CDR3 consists of 14 residues. The V and J ends lost 4 bases and 4 bases respectively, with 13 bases between them. The DNA for the CDR3 is TGTGCCAGCAGCTCGGATGGACTGATCTATGGCTACACCTTC. This encodes CASSSDGLIYGYTF.

V usage is TRBV4-1 and J usage is TRBJ1-4; no firm D call. Germline CDR1 MGHRA, CDR2 YSYEKL. There are 13 residues in the CDR3. With 3 bases removed from V and 7 bases from J, the gap between germline ends came to 9 bases. CDR3 nucleotide sequence: TGCGCCAGCAGCCAGTTTACGGGTGAAAAACTGTTTTTT. Amino acids: CASSQFTGEKLFF.

This clone was counted a single time. This chain links TRBV6-5 with TRBJ1-2; TRBD1 matches at 8 bases. Germline V gives CDR1 MNHEY, CDR2 SVGAGI. J lost 0 bases, V lost 5 bases, and 2 bases had no gene match. The CDR3 is 14 residues long. CDR3 sequence: CASSGQGANYGYTF. In DNA form, the CDR3 reads TGTGCCAGCAGTGGACAGGGAGCTAACTATGGCTACACCTTC.

This chain links TRBV6-1 with TRBJ2-3; 7 nucleotides match TRBD1. Germline V lookup: CDR1 MNHNS, CDR2 SASEGT. The V gene end was trimmed by 8 bases and the J gene end by 0 bases; junction bases not matched to a gene: 8. The CDR3 contains 15 residues. DNA of the CDR3: TGTGCCAGCCGCGACTCGGACAGGAGCACAGATACGCAGTATTTT. Translated: CASRDSDRSTDTQYF.

The chain couples TRBV10-3 to TRBJ2-2, with 7 bases lining up with TRBD1. The CDR3 covers 13 residues. Germline V gene sequence: CDR1 ENHRY, CDR2 SYGVKD. The junction had 7 bases not matched to a gene; V was cut back by 8 bases and J by 7 bases. The CDR3 region has the DNA TGTGCCATCGGACCAACAGGGGTCGGGGAGCTGTTTTTT. Its translation: CAIGPTGVGELFF.

On this clone itself: A much larger clone lies a single base off, so this may be a read error. Other DNA sequences within the sample encode an identical CDR3. The chain couples TRBV5-4 to TRBJ1-6, with 7 bases that match TRBD1. The junction had 8 bases not matched to a gene; V was cut back by 4 bases and J by 7 bases. The CDR3 has 15 residues. Germline V gene sequence: CDR1 SGHNT, CDR2 YYREEE (reference sequence). In nucleotides, the CDR3 is TGTGCCAGCAGCCGGCGACAGGGATCAAATTCACCCCTCCACTTT. Its translation: CASSRRQGSNSPLHF.

The chain recombines TRBV11-2 with TRBJ2-6, with TRBD1 as a possible D gene (5 bases). Trimming removed 7 bases from V and 2 bases from J, with 15 bases in between. Germline-derived CDR1 and CDR2 are SGHAT and FQNNGV. This CDR3 is 16 amino acids long. The CDR3 loop reads CASIKNLGPGANVLTF. In nucleotides, the CDR3 is TGTGCCAGCATCAAAAACCTGGGGCCTGGGGCCAACGTCCTGACTTTC.

This sequence joins TRBV10-3 and TRBJ2-3; 7 bases line up with TRBD2. CDR1 is ENHRY and CDR2 is SYGVKD in the germline V gene. This CDR3 has 14 amino acids. Unmatched junction bases numbered 1, after V lost 2 bases and J lost 2 bases. The CDR3 DNA reads as TGTGCCATCAGTGAGGGGACTATCACAGATACGCAGTATTTT. Translation: CAISEGTITDTQYF.

V is TRBV30 and J is TRBJ2-7; D perhaps matches TRBD1 (5 bases). Trimming took off 4 bases at V and 1 base at J, with 11 bases between the two ends. Germline CDR1 GTSNPN, CDR2 SVGIG (reference sequence). The CDR3 has 13 residues. CDR3 nucleotides: TGTGCCTGGAATCCGGACACTTCCTACGAGCAGTACTTC. Translated: CAWNPDTSYEQYF.

This sequence joins TRBV19 and TRBJ1-1, with D tentatively TRBD1 (5 bases). V lost 2 bases and J 6 bases, leaving 13 bases between the germline ends. CDR1 is LNHDA, CDR2 SQIVND, per germline (reference sequence). The CDR3 has 14 residues. The CDR3 loop reads CASSIWGEEAEAFF. CDR3 sequence (DNA): TGTGCCAGTAGTATATGGGGGGAGGAGGCTGAAGCTTTCTTT.

The chain uses TRBV7-9 and TRBJ1-5; 8 bases are shared with TRBD1. CDR1 is SEHNR and CDR2 is FQNEAQ in the germline V gene (reference sequence). The CDR3 contains 16 residues. V lost 1 base, J lost 2 bases, and 4 bases stayed unmatched. The CDR3 sequence is CASSLGTGFRNQPQHF. CDR3 DNA: TGTGCCAGCAGCTTAGGGACAGGGTTCCGCAATCAGCCCCAGCATTTT.